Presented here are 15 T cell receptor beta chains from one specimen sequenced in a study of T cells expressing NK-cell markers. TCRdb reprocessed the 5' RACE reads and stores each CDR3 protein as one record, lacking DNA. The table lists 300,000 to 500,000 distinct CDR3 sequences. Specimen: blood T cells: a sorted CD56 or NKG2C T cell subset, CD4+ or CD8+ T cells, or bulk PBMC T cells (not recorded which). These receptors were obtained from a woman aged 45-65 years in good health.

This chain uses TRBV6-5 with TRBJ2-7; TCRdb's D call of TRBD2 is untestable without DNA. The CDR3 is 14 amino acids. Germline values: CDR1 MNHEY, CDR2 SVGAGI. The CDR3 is CASSYGAGAYEQYF.

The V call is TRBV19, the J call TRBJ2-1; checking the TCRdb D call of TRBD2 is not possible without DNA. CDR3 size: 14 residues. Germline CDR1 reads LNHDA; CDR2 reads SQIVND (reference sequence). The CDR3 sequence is CASTSGVENNEQFF.

The CDR3 loop is CASSGLAAGETQYF. The rearrangement uses TRBV6-1 and TRBJ2-5; TCRdb designates TRBD2, a call that cannot be tested without DNA. This CDR3 spans 14 amino acids. The germline CDR1 and CDR2 sequences are MNHNS and SASEGT.

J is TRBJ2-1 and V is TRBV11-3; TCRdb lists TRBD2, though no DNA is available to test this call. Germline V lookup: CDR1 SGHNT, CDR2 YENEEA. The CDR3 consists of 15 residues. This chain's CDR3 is CASSYLGGSFNEQFF. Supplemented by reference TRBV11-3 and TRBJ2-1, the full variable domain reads EAGVVQSPRYKIIEKKQPVAFWCNPISGHNTLYWYLQNLGQGPELLIRYENEEAVDDSQLPKDRFSAERLKGVDSTLKIQPAELGDSAVYLCASSYLGGSFNEQFFGPGTRLTVL.

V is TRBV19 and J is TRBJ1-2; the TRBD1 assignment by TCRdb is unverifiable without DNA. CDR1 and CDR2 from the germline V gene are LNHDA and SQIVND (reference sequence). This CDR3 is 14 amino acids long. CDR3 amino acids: CASSIERAYSGYTF.

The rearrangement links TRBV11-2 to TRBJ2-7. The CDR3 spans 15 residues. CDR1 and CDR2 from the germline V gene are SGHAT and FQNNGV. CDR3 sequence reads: CASSLLTNPHYEQYF.

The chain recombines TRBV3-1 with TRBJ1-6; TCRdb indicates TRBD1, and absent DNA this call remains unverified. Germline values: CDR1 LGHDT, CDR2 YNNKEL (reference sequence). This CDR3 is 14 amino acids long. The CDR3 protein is CASSFIRGNSPLHF.

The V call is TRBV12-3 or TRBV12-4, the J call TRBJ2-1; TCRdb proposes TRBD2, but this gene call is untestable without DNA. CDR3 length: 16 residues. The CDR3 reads CASRAPGGRAYNEQFF.

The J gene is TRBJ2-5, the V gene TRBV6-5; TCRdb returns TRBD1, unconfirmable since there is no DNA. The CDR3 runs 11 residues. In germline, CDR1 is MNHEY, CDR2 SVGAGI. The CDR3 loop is CAVHGRETQYF.

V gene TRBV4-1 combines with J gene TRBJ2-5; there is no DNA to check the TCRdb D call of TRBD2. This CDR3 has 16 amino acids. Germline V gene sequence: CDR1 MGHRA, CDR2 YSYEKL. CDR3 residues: CASSRLAGGHGETQYF.

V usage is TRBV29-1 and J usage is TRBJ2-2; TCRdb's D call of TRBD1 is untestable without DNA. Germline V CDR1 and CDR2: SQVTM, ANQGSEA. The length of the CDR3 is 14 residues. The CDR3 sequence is CSVEGGQGTRELFF.

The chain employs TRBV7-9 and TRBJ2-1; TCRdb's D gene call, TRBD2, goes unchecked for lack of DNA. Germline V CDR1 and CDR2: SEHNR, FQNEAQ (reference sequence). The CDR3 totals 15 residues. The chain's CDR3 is CASSRAAGGDNEQFF.

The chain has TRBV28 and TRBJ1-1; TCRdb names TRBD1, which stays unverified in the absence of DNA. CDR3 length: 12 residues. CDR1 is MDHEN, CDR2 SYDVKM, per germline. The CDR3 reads CASSLTETGAFF.

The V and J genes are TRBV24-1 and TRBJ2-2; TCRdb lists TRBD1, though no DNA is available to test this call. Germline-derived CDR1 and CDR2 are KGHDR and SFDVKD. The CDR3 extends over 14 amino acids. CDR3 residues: CATSRTGVAGELFF.

CDR3: CSVLQGNQPQHF. The chain combines TRBV29-1 with TRBJ1-5; no DNA is available, so the TRBD1 call from TCRdb remains unchecked. CDR3 length: 12 amino acids. The germline V gene has CDR1 SQVTM and CDR2 ANQGSEA. The whole variable domain, remainder taken from reference TRBV29-1 and TRBJ1-5, is SAVISQKPSRDICQRGTSLTIQCQVDSQVTMMFWYRQQPGQSLTLIATANQGSEATYESGFVIDKFPISRPNLTFSTLTVSNMSPEDSSIYLCSVLQGNQPQHFGDGTRLSIL.